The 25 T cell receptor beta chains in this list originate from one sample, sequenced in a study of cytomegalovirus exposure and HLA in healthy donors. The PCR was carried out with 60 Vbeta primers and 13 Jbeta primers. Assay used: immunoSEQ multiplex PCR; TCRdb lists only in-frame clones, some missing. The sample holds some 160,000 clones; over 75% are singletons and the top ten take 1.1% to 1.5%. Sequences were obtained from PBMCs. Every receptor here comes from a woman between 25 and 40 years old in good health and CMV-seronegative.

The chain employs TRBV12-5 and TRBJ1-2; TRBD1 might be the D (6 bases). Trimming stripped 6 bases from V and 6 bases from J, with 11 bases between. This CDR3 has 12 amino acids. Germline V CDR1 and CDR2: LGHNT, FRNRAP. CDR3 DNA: TGTGCTAGTGGAGGGGGGGCGGATGGCTACACCTTC. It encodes CASGGGADGYTF.

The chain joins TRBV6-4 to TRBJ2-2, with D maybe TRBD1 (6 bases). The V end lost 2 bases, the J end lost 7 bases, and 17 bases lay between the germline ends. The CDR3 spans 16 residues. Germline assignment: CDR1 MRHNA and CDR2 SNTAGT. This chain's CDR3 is CASSDRRGRNVGELFF. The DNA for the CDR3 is TGTGCCAGCAGTGACCGCAGGGGTCGCAACGTCGGGGAGCTGTTTTTT.

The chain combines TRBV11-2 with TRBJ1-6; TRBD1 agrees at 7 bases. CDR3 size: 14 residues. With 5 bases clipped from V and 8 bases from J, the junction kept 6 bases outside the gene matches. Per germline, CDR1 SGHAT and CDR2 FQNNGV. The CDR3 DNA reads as TGTGCCAGCAGCATTGGACAGGCCTATTCACCCCTCCACTTT. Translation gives CASSIGQAYSPLHF. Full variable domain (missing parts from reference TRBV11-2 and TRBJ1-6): EAGVAQSPRYKIIEKRQSVAFWCNPISGHATLYWYQQILGQGPKLLIQFQNNGVVDDSQLPKDRFSAERLKGVDSTLKIQPAKLEDSAVYLCASSIGQAYSPLHFGNGTRLTVT.

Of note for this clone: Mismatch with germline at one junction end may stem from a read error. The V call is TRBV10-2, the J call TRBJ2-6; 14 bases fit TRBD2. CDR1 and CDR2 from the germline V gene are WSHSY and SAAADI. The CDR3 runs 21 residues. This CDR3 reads CATLGTSGSKVLVSGANALTF. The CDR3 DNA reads TGCGCCACCCTAGGGACTAGCGGGAGTAAAGTCCTAGTATCTGGGGCCAACGCCCTGACTTTC.

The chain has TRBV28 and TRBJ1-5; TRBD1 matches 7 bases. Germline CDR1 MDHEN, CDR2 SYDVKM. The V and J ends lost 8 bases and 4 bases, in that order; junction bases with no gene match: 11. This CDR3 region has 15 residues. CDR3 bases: TGTGCCAGCGGAGACGACAGGGCAAGGAATCAGCCCCAGCATTTT. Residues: CASGDDRARNQPQHF. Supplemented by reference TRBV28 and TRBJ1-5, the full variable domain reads DVKVTQSSRYLVKRTGEKVFLECVQDMDHENMFWYRQDPGLGLRLIYFSYDVKMKEKGDIPEGYSVSREKKERFSLILESASTNQTSMYLCASGDDRARNQPQHFGDGTRLSIL.

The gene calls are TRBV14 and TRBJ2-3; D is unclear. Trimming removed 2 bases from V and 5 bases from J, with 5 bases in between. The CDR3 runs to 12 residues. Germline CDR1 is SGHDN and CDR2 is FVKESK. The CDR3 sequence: CASSQYGDTQYF. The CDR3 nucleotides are TGTGCCAGCAGCCAATACGGAGATACGCAGTATTTT.

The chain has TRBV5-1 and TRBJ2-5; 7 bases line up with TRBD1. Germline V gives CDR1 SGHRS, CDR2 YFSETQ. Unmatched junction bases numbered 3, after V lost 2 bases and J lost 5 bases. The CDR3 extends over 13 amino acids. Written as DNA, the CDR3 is TGCGCCAGCAGCTTATCCAGGGGGGAGACCCAGTACTTC. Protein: CASSLSRGETQYF.

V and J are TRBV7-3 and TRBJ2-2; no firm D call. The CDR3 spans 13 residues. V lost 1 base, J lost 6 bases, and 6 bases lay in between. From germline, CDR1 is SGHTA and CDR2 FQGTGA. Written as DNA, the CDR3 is TGTGCCAGCAGCTTAAATCCGGCCGGGGAGCTGTTTTTT. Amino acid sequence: CASSLNPAGELFF.

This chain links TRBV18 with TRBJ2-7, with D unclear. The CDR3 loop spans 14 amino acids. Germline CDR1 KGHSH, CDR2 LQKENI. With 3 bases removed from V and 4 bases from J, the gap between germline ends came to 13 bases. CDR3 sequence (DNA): TGTGCCAGCTCACCCGAGGTGACGACTTACGAGCAGTACTTC. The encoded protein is CASSPEVTTYEQYF.

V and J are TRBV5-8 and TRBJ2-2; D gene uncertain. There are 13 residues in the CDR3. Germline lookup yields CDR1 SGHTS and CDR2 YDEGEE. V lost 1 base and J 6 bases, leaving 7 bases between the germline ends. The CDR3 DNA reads TGTGCCAGCAGCTTGATCCGGGCCGGGGAGCTGTTTTTT. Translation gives CASSLIRAGELFF.

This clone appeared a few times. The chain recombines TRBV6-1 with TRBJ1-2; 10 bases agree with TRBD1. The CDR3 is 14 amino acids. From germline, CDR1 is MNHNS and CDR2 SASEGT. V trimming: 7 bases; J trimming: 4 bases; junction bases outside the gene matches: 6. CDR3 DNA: TGTGCCAGCAACCGGGACAGGGGAGGCTATGGCTACACCTTC. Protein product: CASNRDRGGYGYTF.

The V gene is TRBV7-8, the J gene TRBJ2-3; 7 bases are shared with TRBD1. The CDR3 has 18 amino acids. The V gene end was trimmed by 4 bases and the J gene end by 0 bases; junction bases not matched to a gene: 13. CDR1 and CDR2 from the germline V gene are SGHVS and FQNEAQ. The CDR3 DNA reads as TGTGCCAGCAGCTCGTACCCCGGGACAGCAACTAGCACAGATACGCAGTATTTT. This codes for CASSSYPGTATSTDTQYF.

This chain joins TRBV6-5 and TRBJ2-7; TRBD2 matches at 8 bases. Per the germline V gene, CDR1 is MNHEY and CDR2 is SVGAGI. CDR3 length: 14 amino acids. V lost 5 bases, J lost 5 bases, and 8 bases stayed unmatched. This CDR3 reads CASSDPRRGDEQYF. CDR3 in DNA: TGTGCCAGCAGTGACCCCAGGCGGGGGGACGAGCAGTACTTC.

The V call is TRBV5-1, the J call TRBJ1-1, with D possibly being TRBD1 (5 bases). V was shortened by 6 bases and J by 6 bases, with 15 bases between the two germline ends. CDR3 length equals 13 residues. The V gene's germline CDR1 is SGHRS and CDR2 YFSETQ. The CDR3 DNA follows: TGCGCCAGCAACTCAGGAGGGGCATCTGAAGCTTTCTTT. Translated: CASNSGGASEAFF.

The chain's CDR3 is CAWRAASSYEQYF. The DNA of the CDR3 is TGTGCCTGGAGAGCGGCTAGCTCCTACGAGCAGTACTTC. The chain employs TRBV30 and TRBJ2-7; tentatively, D is TRBD2 (5 bases). The germline V gene has CDR1 GTSNPN and CDR2 SVGIG (reference sequence). This CDR3 is 13 amino acids long. The ends were cut back, 3 bases at V and 0 bases at J, with 9 bases in the middle.

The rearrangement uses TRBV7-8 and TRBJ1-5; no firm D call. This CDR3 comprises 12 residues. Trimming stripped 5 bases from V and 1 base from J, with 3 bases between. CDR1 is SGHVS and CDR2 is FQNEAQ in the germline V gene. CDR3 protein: CASSLSNQPQHF. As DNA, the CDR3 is TGTGCCAGCAGCCTAAGCAATCAGCCCCAGCATTTT.

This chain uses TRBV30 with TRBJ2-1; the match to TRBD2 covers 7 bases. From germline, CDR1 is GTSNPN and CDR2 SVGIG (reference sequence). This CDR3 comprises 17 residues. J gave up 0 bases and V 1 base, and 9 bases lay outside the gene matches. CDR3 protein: CAWSDPGGSSSYNEQFF. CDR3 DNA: TGTGCCTGGAGTGACCCCGGGGGGTCGAGCTCCTACAATGAGCAGTTCTTC.

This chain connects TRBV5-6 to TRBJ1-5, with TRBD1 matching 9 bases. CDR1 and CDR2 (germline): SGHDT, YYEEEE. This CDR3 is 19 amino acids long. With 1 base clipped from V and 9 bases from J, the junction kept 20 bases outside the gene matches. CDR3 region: CASSLNAEHTTGGPRPQHF. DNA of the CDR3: TGTGCCAGCAGCTTGAACGCGGAGCATACTACAGGGGGCCCGCGGCCCCAGCATTTT.

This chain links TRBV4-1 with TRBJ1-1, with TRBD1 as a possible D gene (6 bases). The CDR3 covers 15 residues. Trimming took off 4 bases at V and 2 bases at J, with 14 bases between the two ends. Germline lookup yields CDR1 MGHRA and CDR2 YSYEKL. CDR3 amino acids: CASSPRQVRNTEAFF. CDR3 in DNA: TGCGCCAGCAGCCCCCGACAGGTTAGAAACACTGAAGCTTTCTTT.

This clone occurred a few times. CDR3: CATSRQAYNSPLHF. CDR3 sequence (DNA): TGTGCCACCTCAAGACAGGCTTATAATTCACCCCTCCACTTT. J is TRBJ1-6 and V is TRBV2; D possibly corresponds to TRBD1 (6 bases). The CDR3 loop spans 14 amino acids. V was cut by 10 bases and J by 4 bases, with 14 bases left in between. The germline V gene encodes CDR1 SNHLY and CDR2 FYNNEI.

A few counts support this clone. In DNA form, the CDR3 reads TGTGCCATCAGTGAGTCGCTAAGCGGGGTACTATTCAATGAGCAGTTCTTC. Translating gives CAISESLSGVLFNEQFF. V usage is TRBV10-3 and J usage is TRBJ2-1, with TRBD2 identical over 7 bases. The ends lost 0 bases at V and 6 bases at J; junction bases unmatched: 11. The CDR3 covers 17 residues. Germline lookup yields CDR1 ENHRY and CDR2 SYGVKD.

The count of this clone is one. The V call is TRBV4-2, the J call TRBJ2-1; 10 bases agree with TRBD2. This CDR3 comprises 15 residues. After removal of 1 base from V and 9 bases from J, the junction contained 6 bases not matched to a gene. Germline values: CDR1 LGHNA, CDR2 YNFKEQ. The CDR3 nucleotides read TGTGCCAGCAGCCAAGGGCTAGCGGGGGAGTTTGAGCAGTTCTTC. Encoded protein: CASSQGLAGEFEQFF.

CDR3: CASSVVQGRTGELFF. CDR3 DNA: TGTGCCAGCAGCGTAGTACAGGGGAGGACCGGGGAGCTGTTTTTT. The chain uses TRBV9 and TRBJ2-2; the D gene is possibly TRBD1 (7 bases). CDR1 is SGDLS and CDR2 is YYNGEE in the germline V gene. The V and J ends lost 0 bases and 5 bases respectively, with 11 bases between them. The CDR3 spans 15 residues.

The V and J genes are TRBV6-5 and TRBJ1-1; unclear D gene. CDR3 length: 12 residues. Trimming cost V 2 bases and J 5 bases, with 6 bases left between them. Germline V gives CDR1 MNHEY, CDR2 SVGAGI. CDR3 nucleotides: TGTGCCAGCAGTTACACGGGGACTGAAGCTTTCTTT. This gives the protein CASSYTGTEAFF.

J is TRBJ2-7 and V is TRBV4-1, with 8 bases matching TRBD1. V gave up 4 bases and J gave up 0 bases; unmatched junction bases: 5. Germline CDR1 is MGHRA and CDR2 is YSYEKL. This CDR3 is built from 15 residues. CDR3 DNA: TGCGCCAGCAGCCTTACAGGGGGAAGCTCCTACGAGCAGTACTTC. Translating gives CASSLTGGSSYEQYF.